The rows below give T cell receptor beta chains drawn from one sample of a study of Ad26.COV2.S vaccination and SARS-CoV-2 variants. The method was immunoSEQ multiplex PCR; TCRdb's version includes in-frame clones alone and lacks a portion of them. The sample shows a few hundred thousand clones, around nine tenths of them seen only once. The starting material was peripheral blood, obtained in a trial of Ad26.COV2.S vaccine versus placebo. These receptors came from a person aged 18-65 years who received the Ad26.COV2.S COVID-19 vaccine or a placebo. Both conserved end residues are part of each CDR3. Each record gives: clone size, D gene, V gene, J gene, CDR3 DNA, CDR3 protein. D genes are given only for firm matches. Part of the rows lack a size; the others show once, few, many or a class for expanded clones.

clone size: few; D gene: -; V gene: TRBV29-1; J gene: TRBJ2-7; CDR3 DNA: TGCAGCGCCTGCAGGGCCAGCTCCTACGAGCAGTACTTC; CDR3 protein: CSACRASSYEQYF
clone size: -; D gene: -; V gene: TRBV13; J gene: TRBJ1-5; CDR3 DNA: TGTGCCAGCAGTACGACAGAGGATAGCAATCAGCCCCAGCATTTT; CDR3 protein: CASSTTEDSNQPQHF
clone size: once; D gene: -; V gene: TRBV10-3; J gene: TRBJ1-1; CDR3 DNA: TGTGCCATCAGTGAGTCGGGCAGGGGAAACACTGAAGCTTTCTTT; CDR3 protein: CAISESGRGNTEAFF
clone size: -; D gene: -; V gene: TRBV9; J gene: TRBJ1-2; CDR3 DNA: TGTGCCAGCAGCTCCCTGTCGCGGGGGGGTGAAGGCTACACCTTC; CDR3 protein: CASSSLSRGGEGYTF
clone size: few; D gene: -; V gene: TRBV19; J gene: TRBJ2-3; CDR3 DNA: TGTGCCAGTAGTATGGAACAGGGCACAGATACGCAGTATTTT; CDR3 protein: CASSMEQGTDTQYF
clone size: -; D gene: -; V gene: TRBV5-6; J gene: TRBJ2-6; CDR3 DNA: TGTGCCAGCAGCTTCGTCCCCTCTGGGGCCAACGTCCTGACTTTC; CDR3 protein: CASSFVPSGANVLTF
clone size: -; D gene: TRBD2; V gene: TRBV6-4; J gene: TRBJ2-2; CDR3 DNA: TGTGCCAGCAGTGTGGGACTAGCGAACACCGGGGAGCTGTTTTTT; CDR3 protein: CASSVGLANTGELFF
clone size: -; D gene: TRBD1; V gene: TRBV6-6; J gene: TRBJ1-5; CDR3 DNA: TGTGCCAGCAGTTACAGTTCGGGACAGGGTGCCGGGCCCCAGCATTTT; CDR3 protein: CASSYSSGQGAGPQHF
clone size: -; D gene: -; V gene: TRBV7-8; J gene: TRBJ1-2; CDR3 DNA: TGTGCCAGCAGCTTAGCCGGGGAACGCAACTATGGCTACACCTTC; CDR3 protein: CASSLAGERNYGYTF
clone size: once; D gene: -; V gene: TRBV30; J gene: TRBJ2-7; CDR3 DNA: TGTGCCTGGAGCCCACCCCCCTTTCGGAGGCAGTACTTC; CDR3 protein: CAWSPPPFRRQYF
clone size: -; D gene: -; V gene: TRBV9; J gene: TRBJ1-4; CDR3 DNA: TGTGCCAGCAGCGGATCCGGGGGCCTTAATGAAAAACTGTTTTTT; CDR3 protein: CASSGSGGLNEKLFF
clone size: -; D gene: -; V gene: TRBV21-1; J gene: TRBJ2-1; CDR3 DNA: TGTGCCAGCAGCAAAAACCCCCCCAATGAGCAGTTCTTC; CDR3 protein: CASSKNPPNEQFF
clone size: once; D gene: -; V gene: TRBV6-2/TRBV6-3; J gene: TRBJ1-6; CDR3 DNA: TGTGCCAGCAGTTACCCGGGGGGTCCTTCACCCCTCCACTTT; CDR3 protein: CASSYPGGPSPLHF
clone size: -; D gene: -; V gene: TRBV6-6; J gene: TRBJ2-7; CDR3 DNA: TGTGCCAGCAGCCGCCTGACAGGCTATTCCTACGAGCAGTACTTC; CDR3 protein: CASSRLTGYSYEQYF
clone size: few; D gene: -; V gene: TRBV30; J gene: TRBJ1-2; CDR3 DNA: TGTGCCTCAAATAAGCTACGGAGCAGCTACACCTTC; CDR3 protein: CASNKLRSSYTF
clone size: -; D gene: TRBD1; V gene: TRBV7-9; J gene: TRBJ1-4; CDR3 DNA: TGTGCCAGCAGCCCTTCGGGACAGGGGATGAAAAAACTGTTTTTT; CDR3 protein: CASSPSGQGMKKLFF
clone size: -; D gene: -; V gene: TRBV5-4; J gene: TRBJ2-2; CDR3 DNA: TGTGCCAGCAGCTTGGCCCAGAAAAAGAACACCGGGGAGCTGTTTTTT; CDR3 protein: CASSLAQKKNTGELFF
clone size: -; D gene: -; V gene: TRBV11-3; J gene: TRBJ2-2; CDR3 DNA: TGTGCCAGCAGCCCCTCCCTGACGAACACCGGGGAGCTGTTTTTT; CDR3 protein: CASSPSLTNTGELFF
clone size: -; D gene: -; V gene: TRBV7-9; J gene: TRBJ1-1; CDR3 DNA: TGTGCCAGCAACTCTCGCCCCGTAATGAACACTGAAGCTTTCTTT; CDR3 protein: CASNSRPVMNTEAFF
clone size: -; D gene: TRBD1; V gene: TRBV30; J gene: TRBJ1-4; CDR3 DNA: TGTGCCTGGATCCCGACGGGGACAGGGGATGAAAAACTGTTTTTT; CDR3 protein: CAWIPTGTGDEKLFF
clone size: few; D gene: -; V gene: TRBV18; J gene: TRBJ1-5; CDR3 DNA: TGTGCCAGCTCAGCAGGGGCAGGGAACGGGCAGCCCCAGCATTTT; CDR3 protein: CASSAGAGNGQPQHF
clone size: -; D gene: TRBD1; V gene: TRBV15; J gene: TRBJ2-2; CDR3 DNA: TGTGCCACCAGCAGAGTCACAGGGGGGACCGGGGAGCTGTTTTTT; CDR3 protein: CATSRVTGGTGELFF
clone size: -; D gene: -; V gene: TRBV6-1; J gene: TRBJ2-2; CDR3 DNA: TGTGCCAGCAGTGAATGGGACCGGGGTGGCGGGGAGCTGTTTTTT; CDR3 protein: CASSEWDRGGGELFF
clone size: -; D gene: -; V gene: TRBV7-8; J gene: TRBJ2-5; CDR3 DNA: TGTGCCAGCAGCTTAGAAGTCCAAGAGACCCAGTACTTC; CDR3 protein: CASSLEVQETQYF
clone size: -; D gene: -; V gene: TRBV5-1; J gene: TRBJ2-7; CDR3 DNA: TGCGCCAGCGCCTCCGGGGAAGCCCCCTACGAGCAGTACTTC; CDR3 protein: CASASGEAPYEQYF
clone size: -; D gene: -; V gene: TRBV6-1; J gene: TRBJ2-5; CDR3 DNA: TGTGCCAGCAGTGAAGGGGGCCTTCCGAGGGGCGAGACCCAGTACTTC; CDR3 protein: CASSEGGLPRGETQYF
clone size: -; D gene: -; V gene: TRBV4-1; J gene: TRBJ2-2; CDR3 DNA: TGCGCCAGCAGCCAAGGGCGGGGTGGGACCGGGGAGCTGTTTTTT; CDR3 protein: CASSQGRGGTGELFF